This TCR beta chain was captured by sequencing in a study of glioma-infiltrating T cells. Broader study findings: Gliomas, especially low-grade, showed above-expected tissue-blood divergence; non-neoplastic patients showed below. CDR3 overlap between tissue and blood was very small.

Germline V gene data show CDR1 as DFQATT and CDR2 as SNEGSKA (reference sequence). The CDR3 sequence is 13 residues long. Trimming left V 0 bases short and J 2 bases short, with 8 bases between. There are many counts of this clonotype. Its antigen is unknown. Using RNA template, CDR3s of TCR alpha and beta were amplified with iRepertoire arm-PCR. Input was 100-400 ng of tissue mRNA or PBMC total RNA. TCRdb reprocessed the multiplex PCR reads with MiXCR, giving one entry per CDR3 protein. The sample shows about 190,000 distinct CDR3 sequences, 32% of them seen only once. The sequence derives from a human donor with low-grade glioma or glioblastoma, undergoing nonglioma brain surgery, or in good health (not recorded which). The sequenced sample was glioma tissue, nonneoplastic brain tissue, or PBMCs (not recorded which). J is TRBJ2-7 and V is TRBV20-1; no firm D call. DNA of the CDR3: TGCAGTGCTAGAGAAAGGAACACCTACGAGCAGTACTTC. Residues: CSARERNTYEQYF.